This T cell receptor beta chain was profiled in a study of graft-versus-host responses after intestinal transplantation. Broader study findings: GvH clones turned up in recipient marrow; some had shown up first in ileum or blood.

V was cut by 0 bases and J by 4 bases, with 11 bases left in between. The CDR3 runs 14 residues. Germline loops: CDR1 SGHDT, CDR2 YYEEEE. Clones were read by immunoSEQ multiplex PCR, and TCRdb kept only the in-frame ones, dropping some. This table holds fewer than 85,000 clones, approximately 94% found once. About this clone: Its antigen is undetermined.

The chain is built from TRBV5-6 and TRBJ2-7; a possible D gene is TRBD2 (6 bases). The receptor's source is a human donor who received an intestinal transplant. Sequences were derived from unstimulated CD8+ T cells sorted from spleen or lymph node cells, sampled before intestinal transplant. CDR3 bases: TGTGCCAGCAGCTTGGTGTCTAGCGTTTACGAGCAGTACTTC. Translated, it gives CASSLVSSVYEQYF.